One T cell receptor beta chain is described in this entry. Its specificity is not known. Germline V lookup: CDR1 DFQATT, CDR2 SNEGSKA (reference sequence). The CDR3 runs 14 residues. The entry originates in a study of post-analysis software for immune sequencing data. Looking at the study overall: As for disease course, relapsing-remitting, secondary progressive and progressive-relapsing multiple sclerosis were all included. The study, taken as a whole, reports: Controls had lower frequencies than patients of about 5 TRBV segments, which included TRBV5-6, TRBV5-1 and TRBV20-1. In multiple sclerosis, normalized Chao1 diversity was significantly below that of controls. Batch-matched samples strongly co-clustered by F measure.

Unique molecular identifiers featured in each of the TCR beta cDNA libraries. TCRdb fed the PCR reads into MiXCR, producing one record per CDR3 protein. Of a few hundred thousand distinct CDR3 sequences detected, roughly 38% appear once; the ten largest clones hold roughly 13%. This TCR came from a girl between 5 and 17 years old with multiple sclerosis. Material for sequencing was blood. The chain carries TRBV20-1 and TRBJ2-5; 9 bases line up with TRBD1. The J call may be wrong; the DNA end is better matched by TRBJ2-7. CDR3 nucleotides: TGCAGTGCTAGAGTCACAGGGGGCACGTACGAGCAGTACTTC. Translating it yields CSARVTGGTYEQYF.